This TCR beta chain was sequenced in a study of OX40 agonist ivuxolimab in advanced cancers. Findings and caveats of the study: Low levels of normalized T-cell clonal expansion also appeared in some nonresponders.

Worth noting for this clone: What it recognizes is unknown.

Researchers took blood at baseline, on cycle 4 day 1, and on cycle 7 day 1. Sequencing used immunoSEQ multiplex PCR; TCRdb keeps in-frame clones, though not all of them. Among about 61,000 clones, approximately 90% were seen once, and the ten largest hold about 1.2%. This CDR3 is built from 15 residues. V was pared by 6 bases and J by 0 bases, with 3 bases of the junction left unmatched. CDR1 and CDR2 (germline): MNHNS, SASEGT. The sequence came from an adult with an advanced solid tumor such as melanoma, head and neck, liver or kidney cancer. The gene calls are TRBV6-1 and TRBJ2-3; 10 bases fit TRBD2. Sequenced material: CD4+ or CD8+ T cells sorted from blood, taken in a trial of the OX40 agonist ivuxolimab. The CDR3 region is CASRSGGASTDTQYF. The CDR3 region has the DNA TGTGCCAGCAGAAGCGGGGGGGCGAGCACAGATACGCAGTATTTT.